The sequence of this TCR beta chain was determined in a study of graft-versus-host responses after intestinal transplantation. Overall study findings and caveats: Individuals who had graft-donor T cell macrochimerism had allografts that showed high graft-versus-host to host-versus-graft clonal ratios. Marrow from the recipient contained GvH clones, some of which had appeared first in ileum or blood.

CDR1 and CDR2 (germline): SGDLS, YYNGEE. V lost 5 bases to trimming and J lost 0 bases, with 8 bases between them. The CDR3 has 13 residues. About this clone: The antigen is undetermined.

Repertoires were generated with immunoSEQ multiplex PCR, while TCRdb's copy carries only in-frame clones and drops some. The data hold 95,000 to 110,000 clones, with roughly 93% observed a single time. The specimen was unstimulated CD8+ T cells sorted from spleen or lymph node cells, collected before intestinal transplant. The chain recombines TRBV9 with TRBJ1-1; TRBD1 is a possible D gene (5 bases). The source of this sequence is a human donor who received an intestinal transplant. The DNA for the CDR3 is TGTGCCAGCAGTCAGGGCCTGAACACTGAAGCTTTCTTT. It encodes CASSQGLNTEAFF.